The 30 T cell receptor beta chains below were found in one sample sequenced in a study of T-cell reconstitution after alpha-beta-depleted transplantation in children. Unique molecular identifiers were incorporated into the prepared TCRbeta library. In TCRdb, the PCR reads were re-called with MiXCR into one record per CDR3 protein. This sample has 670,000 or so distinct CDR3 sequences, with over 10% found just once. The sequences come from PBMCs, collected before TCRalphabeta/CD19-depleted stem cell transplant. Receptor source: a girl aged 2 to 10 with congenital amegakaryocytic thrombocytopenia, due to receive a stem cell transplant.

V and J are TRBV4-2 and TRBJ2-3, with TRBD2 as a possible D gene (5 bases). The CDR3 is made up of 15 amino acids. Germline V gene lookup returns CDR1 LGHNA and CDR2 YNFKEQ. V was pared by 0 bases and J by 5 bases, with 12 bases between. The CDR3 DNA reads TGTGCCAGCAGCCAAGATCAGGCTGGAGGAGATACGCAGTATTTT. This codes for CASSQDQAGGDTQYF.

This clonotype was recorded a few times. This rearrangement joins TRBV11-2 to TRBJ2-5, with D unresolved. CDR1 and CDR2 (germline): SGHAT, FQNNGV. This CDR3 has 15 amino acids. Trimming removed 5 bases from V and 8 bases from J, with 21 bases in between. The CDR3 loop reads CASSPYPPLGLTQYF. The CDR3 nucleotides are TGTGCCAGCAGCCCCTACCCCCCTTTGGGTCTTACCCAGTACTTC.

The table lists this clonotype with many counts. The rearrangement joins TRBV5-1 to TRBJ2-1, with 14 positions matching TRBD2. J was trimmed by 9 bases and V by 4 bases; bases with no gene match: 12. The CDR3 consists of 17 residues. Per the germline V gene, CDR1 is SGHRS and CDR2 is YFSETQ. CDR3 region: CASSVTGTSGSSGEQFF. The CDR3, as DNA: TGCGCCAGCAGCGTGACCGGGACTAGCGGGAGTAGTGGTGAGCAGTTCTTC.

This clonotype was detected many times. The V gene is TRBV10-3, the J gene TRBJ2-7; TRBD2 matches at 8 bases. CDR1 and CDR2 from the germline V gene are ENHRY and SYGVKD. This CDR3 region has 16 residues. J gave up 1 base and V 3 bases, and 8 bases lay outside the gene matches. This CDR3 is CAISEILASGSYEQYF. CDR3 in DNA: TGTGCCATCAGTGAAATACTTGCTAGCGGGTCCTACGAGCAGTACTTC.

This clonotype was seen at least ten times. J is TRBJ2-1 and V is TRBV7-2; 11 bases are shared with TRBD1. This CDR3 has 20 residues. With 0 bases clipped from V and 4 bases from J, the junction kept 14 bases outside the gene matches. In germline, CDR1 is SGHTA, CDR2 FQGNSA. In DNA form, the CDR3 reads TGTGCCAGCAGCTTAGCATCGTGGACAGGGGGCCAACAGATATACAATGAGCAGTTCTTC. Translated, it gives CASSLASWTGGQQIYNEQFF.

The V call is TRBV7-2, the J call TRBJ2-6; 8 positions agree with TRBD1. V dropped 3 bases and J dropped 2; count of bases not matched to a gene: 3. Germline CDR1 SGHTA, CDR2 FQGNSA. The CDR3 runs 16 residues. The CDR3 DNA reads TGTGCCAGCAGCTTGAGGACAGGGCCTGGGGCCAACGTCCTGACTTTC. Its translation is CASSLRTGPGANVLTF.

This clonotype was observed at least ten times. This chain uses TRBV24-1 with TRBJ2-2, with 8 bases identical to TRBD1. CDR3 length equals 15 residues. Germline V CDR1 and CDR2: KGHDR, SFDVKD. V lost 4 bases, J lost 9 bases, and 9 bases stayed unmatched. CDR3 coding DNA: TGTGCCACCAGTGACCGAGACAGGGGAGGCCGGGAGCTGTTTTTT. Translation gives CATSDRDRGGRELFF.

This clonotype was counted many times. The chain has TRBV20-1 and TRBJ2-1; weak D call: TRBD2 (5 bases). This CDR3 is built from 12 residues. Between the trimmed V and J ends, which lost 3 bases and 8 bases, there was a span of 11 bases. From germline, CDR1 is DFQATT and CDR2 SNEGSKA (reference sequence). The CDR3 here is CSASSRVDEQFF. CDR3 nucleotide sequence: TGCAGTGCTAGTTCGCGGGTCGATGAGCAGTTCTTC.

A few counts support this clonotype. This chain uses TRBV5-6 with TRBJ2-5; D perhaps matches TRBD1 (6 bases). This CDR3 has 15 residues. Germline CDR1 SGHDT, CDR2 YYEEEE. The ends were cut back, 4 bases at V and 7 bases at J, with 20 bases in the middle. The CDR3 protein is CASSRQLGADSTQYF. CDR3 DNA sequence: TGTGCCAGCAGCCGACAGTTGGGGGCTGATTCGACCCAGTACTTC.

The CDR3 bases are TGTGCCAGCAGTTACTTGGACTTAAGCTCCTACGAGCAGTACTTC. Its protein is CASSYLDLSSYEQYF. The genes are TRBV6-5 and TRBJ2-7, with D maybe TRBD2 (5 bases). Between the trimmed V and J ends, which lost 1 base and 0 bases, there was a span of 10 bases. CDR1 MNHEY and CDR2 SVGAGI come from the germline V gene. There are 15 residues in the CDR3.

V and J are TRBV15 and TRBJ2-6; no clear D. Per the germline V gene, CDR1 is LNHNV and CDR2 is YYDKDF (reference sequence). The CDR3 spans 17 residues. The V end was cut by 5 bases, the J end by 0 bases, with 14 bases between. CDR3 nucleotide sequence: TGTGCCACCAGCCTCCCGGACGGATTCTCTGGGGCCAACGTCCTGACTTTC. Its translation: CATSLPDGFSGANVLTF.

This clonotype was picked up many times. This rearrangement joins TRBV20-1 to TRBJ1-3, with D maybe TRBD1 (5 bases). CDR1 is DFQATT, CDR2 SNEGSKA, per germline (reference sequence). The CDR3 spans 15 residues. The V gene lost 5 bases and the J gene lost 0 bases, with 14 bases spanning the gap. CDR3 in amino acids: CSAGTGRRSGNTIYF. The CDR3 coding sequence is TGCAGTGCTGGGACCGGACGCCGCTCTGGAAACACCATATATTTT.

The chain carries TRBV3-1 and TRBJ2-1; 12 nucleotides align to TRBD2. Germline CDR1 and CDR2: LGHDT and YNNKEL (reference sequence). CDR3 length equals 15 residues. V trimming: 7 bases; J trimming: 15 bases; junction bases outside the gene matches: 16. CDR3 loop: CASTPRRSLAGGWFF. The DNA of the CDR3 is TGTGCCAGCACCCCACGAAGGAGTCTAGCGGGAGGGTGGTTCTTC.

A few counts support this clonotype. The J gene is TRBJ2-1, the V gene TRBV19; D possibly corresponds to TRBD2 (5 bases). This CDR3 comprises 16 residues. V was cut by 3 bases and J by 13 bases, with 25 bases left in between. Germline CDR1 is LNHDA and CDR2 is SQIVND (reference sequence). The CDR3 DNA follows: TGTGCCAGTAGTATCCGGACTCCCACTCCACAAGAGGTCCAGTTCTTC. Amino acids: CASSIRTPTPQEVQFF.

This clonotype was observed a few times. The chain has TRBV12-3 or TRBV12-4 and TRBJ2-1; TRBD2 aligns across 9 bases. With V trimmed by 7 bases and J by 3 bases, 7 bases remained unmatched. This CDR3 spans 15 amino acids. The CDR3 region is CASIRGLALYNEQFF. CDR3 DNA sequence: TGTGCCAGCATCAGAGGACTAGCGCTCTACAATGAGCAGTTCTTC.

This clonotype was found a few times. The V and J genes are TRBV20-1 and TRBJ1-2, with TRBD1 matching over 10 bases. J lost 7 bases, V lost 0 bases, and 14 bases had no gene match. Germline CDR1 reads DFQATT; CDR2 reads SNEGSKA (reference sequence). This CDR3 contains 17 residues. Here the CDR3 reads CSARDMVGGQGHGGYTF. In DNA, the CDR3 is TGCAGTGCTAGAGATATGGTGGGGGGACAGGGGCACGGTGGCTACACCTTC.

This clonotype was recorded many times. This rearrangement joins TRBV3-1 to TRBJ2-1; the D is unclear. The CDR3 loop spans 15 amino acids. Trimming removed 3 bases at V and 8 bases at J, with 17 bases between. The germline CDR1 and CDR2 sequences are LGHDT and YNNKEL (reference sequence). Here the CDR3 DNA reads TGTGCCAGCAGCCATAGACAAGCATTGGGCCATGAGCAGTTCTTC. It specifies CASSHRQALGHEQFF.

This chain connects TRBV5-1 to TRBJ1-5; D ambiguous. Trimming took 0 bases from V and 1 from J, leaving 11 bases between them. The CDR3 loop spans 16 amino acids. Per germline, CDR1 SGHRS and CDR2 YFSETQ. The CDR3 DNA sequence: TGCGCCAGCAGCTTGGATGGGGTGGGGAGCAATCAGCCCCAGCATTTT. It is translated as CASSLDGVGSNQPQHF.

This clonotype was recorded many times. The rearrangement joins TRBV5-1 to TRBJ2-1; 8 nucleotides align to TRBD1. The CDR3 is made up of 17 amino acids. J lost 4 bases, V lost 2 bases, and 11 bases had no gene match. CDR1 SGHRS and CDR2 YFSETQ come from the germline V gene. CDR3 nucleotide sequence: TGCGCCAGCAGCTTACAGGGGGTCGGACCGACATACAATGAGCAGTTCTTC. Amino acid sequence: CASSLQGVGPTYNEQFF.

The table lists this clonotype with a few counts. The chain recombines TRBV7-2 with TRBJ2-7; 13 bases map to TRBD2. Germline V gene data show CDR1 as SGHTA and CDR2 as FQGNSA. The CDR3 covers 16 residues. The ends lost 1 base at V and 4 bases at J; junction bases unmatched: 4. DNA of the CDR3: TGTGCCAGCAGCTTAGGGGGACTAGCGGGAAATTACGAGCAGTACTTC. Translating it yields CASSLGGLAGNYEQYF.

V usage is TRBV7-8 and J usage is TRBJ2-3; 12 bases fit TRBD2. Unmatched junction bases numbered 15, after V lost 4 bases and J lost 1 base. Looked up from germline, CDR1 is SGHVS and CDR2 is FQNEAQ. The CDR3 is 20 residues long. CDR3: CASSYRTSGTFPTRTDTQYF. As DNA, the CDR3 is TGTGCCAGCAGCTACCGGACTAGCGGGACCTTCCCCACTCGCACAGATACGCAGTATTTT.

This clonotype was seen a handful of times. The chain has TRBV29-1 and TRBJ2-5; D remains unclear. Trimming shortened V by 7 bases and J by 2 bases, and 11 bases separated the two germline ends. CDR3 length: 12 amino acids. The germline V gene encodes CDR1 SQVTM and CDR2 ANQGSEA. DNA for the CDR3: TGCAGCGCTGTCAGCCAACAAGAGACCCAGTACTTC. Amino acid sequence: CSAVSQQETQYF.

For the CDR3, the DNA is TGCGCCAGCAGCTTGAGGGCGGGGGGAACAAATGAGCAGTTCTTC. It is translated as CASSLRAGGTNEQFF. The rearrangement joins TRBV5-1 to TRBJ2-1, with 8 bases that match TRBD2. The germline V gene has CDR1 SGHRS and CDR2 YFSETQ. With V trimmed by 1 base and J by 7 bases, 7 bases remained unmatched. The CDR3 consists of 15 residues.

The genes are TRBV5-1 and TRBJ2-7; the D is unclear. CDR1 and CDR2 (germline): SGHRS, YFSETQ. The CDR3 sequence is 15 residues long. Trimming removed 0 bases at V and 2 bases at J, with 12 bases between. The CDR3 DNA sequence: TGCGCCAGCAGCTTGGACCCCAGAGGCGCCTACGAGCAGTACTTC. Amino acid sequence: CASSLDPRGAYEQYF. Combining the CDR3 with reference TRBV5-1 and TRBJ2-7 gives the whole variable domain KAGVTQTPRYLIKTRGQQVTLSCSPISGHRSVSWYQQTPGQGLQFLFEYFSETQRNKGNFPGRFSGRQFSNSRSEMNVSTLELGDSALYLCASSLDPRGAYEQYFGPGTRLTVT.

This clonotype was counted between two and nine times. The CDR3 DNA reads TGCGCCAGCAGCACCGGGACACCCCAAGAGACCCAGTACTTC. This translates into CASSTGTPQETQYF. The chain recombines TRBV5-1 with TRBJ2-5; D is possibly TRBD1 (6 bases). The CDR3 runs to 14 residues. The V and J ends lost 4 bases and 1 base respectively, with 11 bases between them. Germline V lookup: CDR1 SGHRS, CDR2 YFSETQ.

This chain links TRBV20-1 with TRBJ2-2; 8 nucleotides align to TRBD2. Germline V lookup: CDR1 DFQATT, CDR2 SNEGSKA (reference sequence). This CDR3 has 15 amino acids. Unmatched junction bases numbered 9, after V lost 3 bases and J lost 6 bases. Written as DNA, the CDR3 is TGCAGTGCTAGTTCAAGCGGGAGTCTTGCCGGGGAGCTGTTTTTT. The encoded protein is CSASSSGSLAGELFF.

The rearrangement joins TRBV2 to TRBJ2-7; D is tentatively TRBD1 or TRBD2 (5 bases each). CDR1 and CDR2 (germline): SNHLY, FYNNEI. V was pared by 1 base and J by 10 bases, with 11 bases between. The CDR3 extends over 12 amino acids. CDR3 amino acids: CASSEGGPDQYF. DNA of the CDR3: TGTGCCAGCAGTGAAGGGGGACCCGATCAGTACTTC.

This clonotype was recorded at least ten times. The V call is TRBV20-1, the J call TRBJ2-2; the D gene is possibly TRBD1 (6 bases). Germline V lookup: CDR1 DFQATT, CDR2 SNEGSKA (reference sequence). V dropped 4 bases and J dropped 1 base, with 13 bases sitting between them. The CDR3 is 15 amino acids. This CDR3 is CSATPGQLNTGELFF. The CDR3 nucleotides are TGCAGTGCTACACCGGGACAACTGAACACCGGGGAGCTGTTTTTT.

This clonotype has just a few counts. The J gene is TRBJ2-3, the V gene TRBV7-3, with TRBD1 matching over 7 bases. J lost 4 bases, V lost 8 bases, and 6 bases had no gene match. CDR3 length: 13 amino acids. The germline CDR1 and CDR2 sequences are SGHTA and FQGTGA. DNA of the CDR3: TGTGCCAGCGGAGCTCAGGGGGCAGATACGCAGTATTTT. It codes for CASGAQGADTQYF.

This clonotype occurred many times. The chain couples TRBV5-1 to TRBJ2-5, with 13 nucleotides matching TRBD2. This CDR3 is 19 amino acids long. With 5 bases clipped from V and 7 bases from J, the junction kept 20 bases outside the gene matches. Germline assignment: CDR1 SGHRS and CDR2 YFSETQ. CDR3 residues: CASRKTGTSGVLLKATQYF. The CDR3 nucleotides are TGCGCCAGCAGAAAGACCGGGACTAGCGGGGTGCTACTCAAAGCGACCCAGTACTTC.